This TCR beta chain was captured by sequencing in a study of control samples from healthy donors and cancer patients. V shed 5 bases and J shed 4 bases, with 12 bases lying between them. CDR3 length: 14 amino acids. CDR1 and CDR2 from the germline V gene are MDHEN and SYDVKM. Sequencing used immunoSEQ multiplex PCR; TCRdb keeps in-frame clones, though not all of them. In the table there are about 120,000 clones, more than 75% of which are singletons. This clonotype was obtained from a man under 40 in good health. The chain uses TRBV28 and TRBJ2-1; the D gene could be TRBD1 or TRBD2 (5 bases each). Sequencing input: blood. CDR3 DNA sequence: TGTGCCAGCAGTCCGGGGACGGGGTACAATGAGCAGTTCTTC. Translating it yields CASSPGTGYNEQFF. The full variable domain, rest sourced from reference TRBV28 and TRBJ2-1, is DVKVTQSSRYLVKRTGEKVFLECVQDMDHENMFWYRQDPGLGLRLIYFSYDVKMKEKGDIPEGYSVSREKKERFSLILESASTNQTSMYLCASSPGTGYNEQFFGPGTRLTVL.